Below, one T cell receptor (beta chain) is given with its context. As yet, its antigen is unknown. J gave up 4 bases and V 5 bases, and 13 bases lay outside the gene matches. The germline CDR1 and CDR2 sequences are SEHNR and FQNEAQ (reference sequence). The CDR3 has 17 amino acids. This specimen belongs to a study of cytomegalovirus exposure and HLA in healthy donors. 60 Vbeta and 13 Jbeta primers were used in PCR. Profiling relied on immunoSEQ multiplex PCR, and the TCRdb table lists in-frame clones only, not all of them. The top ten hold about 6.1% of the sample, which has tens of thousands of clones, around 79% seen once. General observations from the study: It was reported that TCR beta sequences correctly inferred the HLA-A and HLA-B alleles for most subjects.

This TCR came from a female donor in good health and CMV-seronegative. The chain joins TRBV7-9 to TRBJ2-3, with 9 bases fitting TRBD1. Input material: PBMCs. CDR3 nucleotide sequence: TGTGCCAGCAGCAAAGGGACAGGGAATTATTATTCAGATACGCAGTATTTT. Its protein is CASSKGTGNYYSDTQYF.